This is a list of T cell receptor beta chains from one sample in a study of blood T cell repertoires in COVID-19. Profiling relied on immunoSEQ multiplex PCR, and the TCRdb table lists in-frame clones only, not all of them. The sample comprises roughly 160,000 clones, around 86% of which are singletons, and roughly 0.57% rests with the top ten. The sequenced sample consisted of peripheral blood. All receptors come from a man aged 55 to 69 with COVID-19, enrolled during active disease. Each CDR3 is given with its conserved first and last residue. The order of the fields is J gene, V gene, D gene, clone size, CDR3 DNA, CDR3 protein. The D gene is left open where the match is weak. The size of a clone is reported for some rows only, either as once, few or many, or as a class for expanded clones.

>TRBJ1-1|TRBV5-6|TRBD1|once
TGTGCCAGCAGGCGACAGGGTTATGACACTGAAGCTTTCTTT
CASRRQGYDTEAFF
>TRBJ2-7|TRBV5-4|TRBD2|NA
TGTGCCAGCAGCTTTCCGACTAGCGGGACCTACGAGCAGTACTTC
CASSFPTSGTYEQYF
>TRBJ2-2|TRBV6-6|NA|few
TGTGCCAGCCAACAGGGGAGGAGCACCGGGGAGCTGTTTTTT
CASQQGRSTGELFF
>TRBJ2-3|TRBV24-1|TRBD1|NA
TGTGCCACCAGTGGGAACCTGGGGATTGCACAGGGGCGGATAGATGAGCAGTATTTT
CATSGNLGIAQGRIDEQYF
>TRBJ2-7|TRBV28|NA|NA
TGTGCCAGCAGTACCACAGCCTACGAGCAGTACTTC
CASSTTAYEQYF
>TRBJ1-2|TRBV19|NA|NA
TGTGCCAGTAGTATAGGGAGGGAGAACTATGGCTACACCTTC
CASSIGRENYGYTF
>TRBJ2-7|TRBV7-9|TRBD2|NA
TGTGCCAGCAGCCCCCGCGGGACTAGTATCGACGAGCAGTACTTC
CASSPRGTSIDEQYF
>TRBJ2-4|TRBV11-1|TRBD1|NA
TGTGCCAGCAGCTTTGGGGACAGATTAGCCAAAAACATTCAGTACTTC
CASSFGDRLAKNIQYF
>TRBJ2-3|TRBV27|TRBD1|NA
TGTGCCAGCAGTTCAACCAGGGGGCGGGCGGATACGCAGTATTTT
CASSSTRGRADTQYF
>TRBJ2-5|TRBV5-1|NA|NA
TGCGCCAGCAGCTTGGCGGGTGGCGGGGAGACCCAGTACTTC
CASSLAGGGETQYF
>TRBJ2-3|TRBV19|TRBD1|few
TGTGCCAGTACCACCGGACAGGGAGCAGATACGCAGTATTTT
CASTTGQGADTQYF
>TRBJ1-2|TRBV7-2|TRBD1|NA
TGTGCCAGCAGCGGACAGGGTATGGATGGCTACACCTTC
CASSGQGMDGYTF
>TRBJ2-1|TRBV18|TRBD2|NA
TGTGCCAGCTCACCTCTGAGGGCTAGCGGGGGGAATCGAACCTACAATGAGCAGTTCTTC
CASSPLRASGGNRTYNEQFF
>TRBJ2-1|TRBV24-1|NA|NA
TGTGCCACCAGTGTAAACGCGTTCAATGAGCAGTTCTTC
CATSVNAFNEQFF
>TRBJ2-7|TRBV28|NA|few
TGTGCCAGCAGCTCCGGGACATCCTACGAGCAGTACTTC
CASSSGTSYEQYF
>TRBJ1-5|TRBV19|TRBD1|NA
TGTGCCAGTAAAGACCGGACAGGGAGTAATCAGCCCCAGCATTTT
CASKDRTGSNQPQHF
>TRBJ2-2|TRBV7-2|TRBD2|NA
TGTGCCAGTCTCGGGCAGGGGCTAGCGGGATGGTCGAGCACCGGGGAGCTGTTTTTT
CASLGQGLAGWSSTGELFF
>TRBJ1-1|TRBV6-5|TRBD1|NA
TGTGCCAGCAGCCGGGGACAGAGCACTGAAGCTTTCTTT
CASSRGQSTEAFF
>TRBJ1-5|TRBV6-5|NA|NA
TGTGCCAGCAGTTACCCTAGGGGAGGTAGCAATCAGCCCCAGCATTTT
CASSYPRGGSNQPQHF
>TRBJ1-2|TRBV12-3/TRBV12-4|NA|NA
TGTGCCAGCCCTTGGGCAGTCGGCTACACCTTC
CASPWAVGYTF
>TRBJ2-7|TRBV7-2|NA|NA
TGTGCCAGCAGCTCGCAGCAGGGTTACGAGCAGTACTTC
CASSSQQGYEQYF
>TRBJ1-5|TRBV15|NA|NA
TGTGCCACCAGCAGAGATAGGGGAAGTCGGCCCCAGCATTTT
CATSRDRGSRPQHF